This T cell receptor beta chain was identified during a study of shared T cell receptors in the human thymus. The protocol was immunoSEQ multiplex PCR, while the TCRdb copy is restricted to in-frame clones and leaves out a portion. Here the sample spans hundreds of thousands of clones, roughly 74% being singletons. The CDR3 contains 12 residues. V lost 4 bases, J lost 2 bases, and 5 bases lay in between. Germline V gene data show CDR1 as MDHEN and CDR2 as SYDVKM. The same sample was also studied in work on human thymus T cells.

Specimen: thymocytes. The TCR was taken from a boy less than two years old with a congenital heart defect. This chain joins TRBV28 and TRBJ1-1; D uncertain. The CDR3 region is CASSSPNTEAFF. CDR3 coding DNA: TGTGCCAGCAGTTCCCCAAACACTGAAGCTTTCTTT.